These T cell receptor beta chains were read from a single sample in a study of T cell responses to AZD1222 COVID-19 vaccine. Produced via immunoSEQ multiplex PCR; TCRdb's table is partial and in-frame only. Of more than 90,000 clones in the sample, approximately 90% were seen once. Sequenced material: peripheral blood, taken 28 days after the second AZD1222 dose. These receptors were collected from an adult who received the AZD1222 COVID-19 vaccine. Both conserved end residues are part of each CDR3. The D gene is left open where the match is weak. A row's size may be missing; if present it is once, few, many or a size class.

TRBJ1-6 | TRBV9 | . | . | TGTGCCAGCGGAGAGGGGATCCGTTCACCCCTCCACTTT | CASGEGIRSPLHF
TRBJ1-4 | TRBV18 | TRBD1 | . | TGTGCCAGCTTTACAGGGGCGGCAACTAATGAAAAACTGTTTTTT | CASFTGAATNEKLFF
TRBJ1-6 | TRBV28 | . | . | TGTGCCAGCAGTATTAAACTCGGACCGCTAAGCCTCCACTTT | CASSIKLGPLSLHF
TRBJ1-5 | TRBV5-1 | TRBD1 | . | TGCGCCAGCAGCCCTGGGACAGGGCAAAATCAGCCCCAGCATTTT | CASSPGTGQNQPQHF
TRBJ1-2 | TRBV2 | . | . | TGTGCCAGCAGGGAGATTCCCTATGGCTACACCTTC | CASREIPYGYTF
TRBJ1-1 | TRBV4-3 | . | . | TGCGCCAGCAGCCAAGTGGGGGTGTTCACTGAAGCTTTCTTT | CASSQVGVFTEAFF
TRBJ1-2 | TRBV28 | . | . | TGTGCCAGCAGTTTGCATGTTCCGAGAGGGGGCTACACCTTC | CASSLHVPRGGYTF
TRBJ1-6 | TRBV11-2 | . | . | TGTGCCAGCAGCTTAGACCCTAATTCACCCCTCCACTTT | CASSLDPNSPLHF
TRBJ1-5 | TRBV19 | . | . | TGTGCCAGTAGTCCCCTAAACGGTCAGCCCCAGCATTTT | CASSPLNGQPQHF
TRBJ2-7 | TRBV6-1 | . | . | TGTGCCAGCAGTGAACGAGGGGTCCCCCCCTACGAGCAGTACTTC | CASSERGVPPYEQYF
TRBJ1-1 | TRBV10-3 | . | once | TGTGCCATCGGTGGGACACCTGAAGCTTTCTTT | CAIGGTPEAFF
TRBJ1-1 | TRBV5-1 | . | . | TGCGCCAGCAGCCCCCCAGGCCGAGTCATGAACACTGAAGCTTTCTTT | CASSPPGRVMNTEAFF
TRBJ1-4 | TRBV6-1 | . | . | TGTGCCAGCAGTGAAGGGGTAATCAGCGAAAAACTGTTTTTT | CASSEGVISEKLFF
TRBJ2-5 | TRBV29-1 | TRBD1 | . | TGCAGCGTTGTCCGGACAGGGGTAGGAGAGACCCAGTACTTC | CSVVRTGVGETQYF
TRBJ2-1 | TRBV14 | . | . | TGTGCCAGCAGCCAAGACGGGTCCCAGATCGGGGACAATGAGCAGTTCTTC | CASSQDGSQIGDNEQFF
TRBJ1-3 | TRBV19 | . | . | TGTGCCAGTAGTATTGGGTCTGGAAACACCATATATTTT | CASSIGSGNTIYF
TRBJ2-7 | TRBV7-8 | . | . | TGTGCCAGCAGCCCATGGGTTGAGTCCTACGAGCAGTACTTC | CASSPWVESYEQYF
TRBJ2-1 | TRBV28 | . | . | TGTGCCAGCAGTTTGATCGGGTACCACAATGAGCAGTTCTTC | CASSLIGYHNEQFF
TRBJ2-3 | TRBV6-2/TRBV6-3 | TRBD2 | . | TGTGCCAGCAGCCACGAAATGGCAGGGACTAGCGGGGGGAGCACAGATACGCAGTATTTT | CASSHEMAGTSGGSTDTQYF
TRBJ2-3 | TRBV19 | TRBD2 | . | TGTGCCAGTAGTATAGCTAGCGGCGTCACAGATACGCAGTATTTT | CASSIASGVTDTQYF
TRBJ2-3 | TRBV7-2 | . | . | TGTGCCAGCAGCTTAGCGGCCGCAGATACGCAGTATTTT | CASSLAAADTQYF
TRBJ1-3 | TRBV27 | . | . | TGTGCCAGCAGTTCGGGCAGCAGCTCTGGAAACACCATATATTTT | CASSSGSSSGNTIYF
TRBJ2-3 | TRBV19 | TRBD2 | . | TGTGCCAGTAGTCCTCTTGCAGCGGGAGAGACAGATACGCAGTATTTT | CASSPLAAGETDTQYF
TRBJ1-2 | TRBV7-6 | TRBD1 | . | TGTGCCAGCAGCTTTGGGACAGCGTTTAACTATGGCTACACCTTC | CASSFGTAFNYGYTF
TRBJ1-2 | TRBV9 | . | . | TGTGCCAGCAGCGCGCAGATGGGTGGCTACACCTTC | CASSAQMGGYTF
TRBJ2-7 | TRBV5-5 | . | . | TGTGCCAGCAGTGTAGCGAGGGTATCCTACGAGCAGTACTTC | CASSVARVSYEQYF
TRBJ2-2 | TRBV7-6 | TRBD1 | . | TGTGCCAGCAGCCCATTTAGGACAGGGGGCTTGAACACCGGGGAGCTGTTTTTT | CASSPFRTGGLNTGELFF
TRBJ2-7 | TRBV2 | . | . | TGTGCCAGCAATGACGGAGCCTACGAGCAGTACTTC | CASNDGAYEQYF
TRBJ1-5 | TRBV7-9 | . | . | TGTGCCAGCAGCTTCGATCTTAGCAATCAGCCCCAGCATTTT | CASSFDLSNQPQHF
TRBJ1-5 | TRBV5-4 | . | . | TGTGCCAGCAGCTTGGGGGGGAGCAATCAGCCCCAGCATTTT | CASSLGGSNQPQHF
TRBJ1-6 | TRBV5-6 | . | . | TGTGCCAGCAGTCCGGCGGGGTGGTCAGTCTATAATTCACCCCTCCACTTT | CASSPAGWSVYNSPLHF
TRBJ2-4 | TRBV23-1 | . | . | TGCGCCAGCAGTCAAAAGACAGTTAAAAACATTCAGTACTTC | CASSQKTVKNIQYF
TRBJ1-4 | TRBV27 | . | . | TGTGCCAGCAGCAAACCTGCAGTTAATGAAAAACTGTTTTTT | CASSKPAVNEKLFF
TRBJ2-3 | TRBV15 | . | few | TGTGCCACCAGCGGCGGGACTCCTAGCGGCACAGATACGCAGTATTTT | CATSGGTPSGTDTQYF
TRBJ2-3 | TRBV4-3 | . | . | TGCGCCAGCAGCCAAGATTCGGGAGTTGGAGATACGCAGTATTTT | CASSQDSGVGDTQYF
TRBJ1-5 | TRBV29-1 | TRBD1 | . | TGCAGCGTTATGACCGGGACAGACAATCAGCCCCAGCATTTT | CSVMTGTDNQPQHF
TRBJ2-1 | TRBV19 | TRBD2 | . | TGTGCCAGTAGTATAGAAGCGGGGGGGCCTCGGACTGAGCAGTTCTTC | CASSIEAGGPRTEQFF
TRBJ1-1 | TRBV19 | . | few | TGTGCCAGTAGTCCCGACAGTGCCAACACTGAAGCTTTCTTT | CASSPDSANTEAFF
TRBJ1-1 | TRBV7-2 | . | . | TGTGCCAGCAGCTTATACTCCAGCAACACTGAAGCTTTCTTT | CASSLYSSNTEAFF
TRBJ1-5 | TRBV7-8 | . | . | TGTGCCAGCAGCTTCAGCGTCGCACAGGGTGGCAATCAGCCCCAGCATTTT | CASSFSVAQGGNQPQHF
TRBJ2-3 | TRBV4-1 | TRBD1 | . | TGCGCCAGCAGCCCGGGACAGGGCACAGATACGCAGTATTTT | CASSPGQGTDTQYF
TRBJ2-1 | TRBV27 | TRBD2 | . | TGTGCCAGCAGTTTATCCGGGACTAGCGGGAGTGGTGCTTTTCGGTACAATGAGCAGTTCTTC | CASSLSGTSGSGAFRYNEQFF
TRBJ1-2 | TRBV7-9 | . | . | TGTGCCAGCAGCTTAGGTGACAGAAACTATGGCTACACCTTC | CASSLGDRNYGYTF
TRBJ2-7 | TRBV29-1 | TRBD2 | . | TGCAGCGTTGGACTAGCGGGAGCCTACGAGCAGTACTTC | CSVGLAGAYEQYF
TRBJ2-1 | TRBV5-6 | TRBD1 | . | TGTGCCAGCAGCTTGGATCAGGGGGCGGGTGAGCAGTTCTTC | CASSLDQGAGEQFF
TRBJ1-2 | TRBV7-8 | . | . | TGTGCCAGCAGCTTAGCGCTTCCCAGGGGATTGGATGGCTACACCTTC | CASSLALPRGLDGYTF
TRBJ2-1 | TRBV4-3 | . | . | TGCGCCAGCAGCCAAGACGTGGCTAGTTTGAGCAATGAGCAGTTCTTC | CASSQDVASLSNEQFF
TRBJ2-2 | TRBV30 | . | once | TGTGCCTGGAGTGTCTCGGGCCCTACGGGGGAGCTGTTTTTT | CAWSVSGPTGELFF
TRBJ2-3 | TRBV7-3 | . | . | TGTGCCAGCAGCTCCGGGACTGGCTTAAGGACAGATACGCAGTATTTT | CASSSGTGLRTDTQYF
TRBJ1-2 | TRBV10-3 | . | . | TGTGCCATCAGTGAGCTCGACAATGGGATCTATGGCTACACCTTC | CAISELDNGIYGYTF
TRBJ1-6 | TRBV6-4 | . | . | TGTGCCAGCATATACCAAACACAGGGTATCAAGGAATATTCACCCCTCCACTTT | CASIYQTQGIKEYSPLHF
TRBJ2-3 | TRBV24-1 | TRBD2 | . | TGTGCCACCAGTGGGAATAGCGGGAGCGGTGCAGATACGCAGTATTTT | CATSGNSGSGADTQYF
TRBJ2-7 | TRBV30 | . | once | TGTGCCTGGACTCCTGAACAGGGTTCGGAGCAGTACTTC | CAWTPEQGSEQYF
TRBJ1-3 | TRBV9 | . | . | TGTGCCAGCAGCGTAGTACCCGGACAGAGCTCTGGAAACACCATATATTTT | CASSVVPGQSSGNTIYF
TRBJ1-3 | TRBV5-1 | . | . | TGCGCCAGCTCCCAGACTGGAAACACCATATATTTT | CASSQTGNTIYF
TRBJ1-2 | TRBV18 | TRBD1 | . | TGTGCCAGCTCACCCACCGCAGTCGCAGGGGGCGGCTACTATGGCTACACCTTC | CASSPTAVAGGGYYGYTF
TRBJ1-2 | TRBV29-1 | . | . | TGCAGTAGTGGCCGGGAGAGTGGCTACACCTTC | CSSGRESGYTF
TRBJ2-2 | TRBV6-1 | . | . | TGTGCCAGCAGTGGTAGTAATGGACACTTGAACACCGGGGAGCTGTTTTTT | CASSGSNGHLNTGELFF
TRBJ2-3 | TRBV4-1 | . | . | TGCGCCAGCAGCCAACCGGGGCGCACAGATACGCAGTATTTT | CASSQPGRTDTQYF